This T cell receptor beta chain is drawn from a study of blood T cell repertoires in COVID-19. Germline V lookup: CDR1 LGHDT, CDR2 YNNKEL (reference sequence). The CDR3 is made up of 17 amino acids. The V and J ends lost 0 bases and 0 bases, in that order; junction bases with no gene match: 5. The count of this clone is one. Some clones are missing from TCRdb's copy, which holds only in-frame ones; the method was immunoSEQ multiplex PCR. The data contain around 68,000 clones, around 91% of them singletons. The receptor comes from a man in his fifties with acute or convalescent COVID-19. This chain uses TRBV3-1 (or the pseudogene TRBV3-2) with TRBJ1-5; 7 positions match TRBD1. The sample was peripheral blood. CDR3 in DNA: TGTGCCAGCAGCCAAGATTACGGGACAGCTAGCAATCAGCCCCAGCATTTT. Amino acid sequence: CASSQDYGTASNQPQHF.